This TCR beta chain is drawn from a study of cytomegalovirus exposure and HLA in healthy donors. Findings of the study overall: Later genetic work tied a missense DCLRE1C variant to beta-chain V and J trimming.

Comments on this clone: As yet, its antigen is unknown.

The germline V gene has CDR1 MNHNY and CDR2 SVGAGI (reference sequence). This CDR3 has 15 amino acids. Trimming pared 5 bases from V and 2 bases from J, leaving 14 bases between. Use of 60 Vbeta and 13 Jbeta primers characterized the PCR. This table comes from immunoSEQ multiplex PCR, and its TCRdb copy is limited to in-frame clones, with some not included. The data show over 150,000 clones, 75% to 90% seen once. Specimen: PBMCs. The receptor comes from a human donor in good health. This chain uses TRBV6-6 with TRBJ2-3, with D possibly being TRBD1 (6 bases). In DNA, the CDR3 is TGTGCCAGCAGTCCCCTTCGACAGGCCACAGATACGCAGTATTTT. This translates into CASSPLRQATDTQYF.